This T cell receptor beta chain was observed in a study of blood T cell repertoires in COVID-19. Study as a whole: Spain, Italy and the United States supplied samples that represented acute and convalescent COVID-19. From T cells, B-cell-depleted T cells, or PBMCs came the material, which was cDNA or gDNA.

Authors' analysis steps: From reference gene primer amplification, estimates of nucleated cell counts were derived. Data came from immunoSEQ multiplex PCR; TCRdb stores just in-frame clones and leaves some out. V, J and clone size reflect that table, while D and trimming were determined from the DNA. The data hold about 100,000 clones, with around 90% observed a single time. Unmatched junction bases numbered 10, after V lost 5 bases and J lost 1 base. The CDR3 length is 19 residues. CDR1 and CDR2 from the germline V gene are SNHLY and FYNNEI. The chain employs TRBV2 and TRBJ2-6; 11 nucleotides agree with TRBD2. This receptor was taken from a human donor in a cohort sampled during active COVID-19. Input material: peripheral blood. The DNA for the CDR3 is TGTGCCAGCAGTCCCCCAGCGACTAGCGGGACGTCTGGGGCCAACGTCCTGACTTTC. As protein: CASSPPATSGTSGANVLTF.